The 5 T cell receptor beta chains listed next were all sequenced from one sample in a study of blood T cell repertoires in COVID-19. Libraries were prepared by immunoSEQ multiplex PCR; TCRdb keeps only in-frame clonotypes and omits some of them. Seen here are some 270,000 clones, 84% observed once, and the top ten hold 1.5% to 1.7%. Source material: peripheral blood. The receptor set was obtained from a woman aged 40 to 49 who had recovered from COVID-19.

This chain joins TRBV14 and TRBJ1-6; D ambiguous. Germline V CDR1 and CDR2: SGHDN, FVKESK. The CDR3 has 15 residues. Trimming pared 3 bases from V and 9 bases from J, leaving 15 bases between. DNA of the CDR3: TGTGCCAGCAGCCAGAAAGACGGGTGGGTTTCACCCCTCCACTTT. It yields the protein CASSQKDGWVSPLHF.

This chain joins TRBV29-1 and TRBJ1-1; perhaps TRBD1 as D (5 bases). This CDR3 is 15 amino acids long. Per the germline V gene, CDR1 is SQVTM and CDR2 is ANQGSEA. The germline V and J ends were trimmed by 3 bases and 4 bases, with 18 bases remaining between them. CDR3 in DNA: TGCAGCGTTGACGGCGCCGCAGGGAAGAGCACTGAAGCTTTCTTT. Amino acids: CSVDGAAGKSTEAFF. Full variable domain (missing parts from reference TRBV29-1 and TRBJ1-1): SAVISQKPSRDICQRGTSLTIQCQVDSQVTMMFWYRQQPGQSLTLIATANQGSEATYESGFVIDKFPISRPNLTFSTLTVSNMSPEDSSIYLCSVDGAAGKSTEAFFGQGTRLTVV.

This clone has more than one count but fewer than ten. J is TRBJ1-2 and V is TRBV30, with D possibly TRBD1 on 5 matching bases. CDR1 is GTSNPN, CDR2 SVGIG, per germline (reference sequence). Trimming shortened V by 4 bases and J by 8 bases, and 14 bases separated the two germline ends. The CDR3 spans 12 residues. The DNA of the CDR3 is TGTGCCTGGACCCGGGACTTGTCCGGCTACACCTTC. Protein product: CAWTRDLSGYTF.

This clone has only a few counts. The chain carries TRBV18 and TRBJ1-6, with 7 nucleotides matching TRBD1. The CDR3 is 14 amino acids. Trimming took 2 bases from V and 10 from J; bases not matched to a gene: 5. Germline V gives CDR1 KGHSH, CDR2 LQKENI. In DNA form, the CDR3 reads TGTGCCAGCTCACCAGTGACAGGGCAGTCACCCCTCCACTTT. Amino acids: CASSPVTGQSPLHF.

The rearrangement links TRBV29-1 to TRBJ1-2; D remains ambiguous. CDR3 size: 14 residues. Trimming pared 3 bases from V and 4 bases from J, leaving 15 bases between. Germline V gene lookup returns CDR1 SQVTM and CDR2 ANQGSEA. CDR3: CSVDVSGSGYGYTF. CDR3 DNA: TGCAGCGTTGACGTCTCGGGGAGCGGCTATGGCTACACCTTC.